Listed below are T cell receptor beta chains from one sample, sequenced in a study of blood T cell repertoires in COVID-19. Only in-frame clones appear in the TCRdb table, and some are missing; sequencing was by immunoSEQ multiplex PCR. The sample shows 150,000 to 200,000 clones, 90% to 95% of them seen only once. The sample was peripheral blood. All receptors come from a woman aged 50 to 65 with acute or convalescent COVID-19. CDR3s include the opening cysteine and the closing phenylalanine or tryptophan. D genes are given only for firm matches. Expanded clones are given a class, and other clones once, few, many or no size at all.

D gene	V gene	CDR3 length	clone size	J gene	CDR3 DNA	CDR3 protein
TRBD1	TRBV25-1	16	once	TRBJ1-1	TGTGCCAGCAGTGAATCCCTCGGACAGGAGAACACTGAAGCTTTCTTT	CASSESLGQENTEAFF
.	TRBV24-1	15	.	TRBJ2-1	TGTGCCACCAGTGACGACAGTGCACGTTACAATGAGCAGTTCTTC	CATSDDSARYNEQFF
TRBD1	TRBV11-3	14	.	TRBJ2-3	TGTGCCAGCAGCTTGGGCAGGGGGACAGATACGCAGTATTTT	CASSLGRGTDTQYF
TRBD1	TRBV19	14	.	TRBJ1-2	TGTGCCACTACGGACAGGGCGGCTATGATGGGCTACACCTTC	CATTDRAAMMGYTF
TRBD1	TRBV6-2/TRBV6-3	15	.	TRBJ1-1	TGTGCCAGCAGTTACAACAGGGGAGTAAGGACTGAAGCTTTCTTT	CASSYNRGVRTEAFF
TRBD2	TRBV6-4	13	.	TRBJ2-3	TGTGCCAGCAGCCGACTAGCGACAGATACGCAGTATTTT	CASSRLATDTQYF
.	TRBV9	15	.	TRBJ2-2	TGTGCCAGCAGCGTAGTGGACTCGAACACCGGGGAGCTGTTTTTT	CASSVVDSNTGELFF
TRBD1	TRBV25-1	16	once	TRBJ2-3	TGTGCCAGCAGTAAAACCGGGACAGGGTGGGGAGATACGCAGTATTTT	CASSKTGTGWGDTQYF
.	TRBV9	15	.	TRBJ2-1	TGTGCCAGCAGCGTAGCGGGGGTCCGGGACAATGAGCAGTTCTTC	CASSVAGVRDNEQFF
.	TRBV12-3/TRBV12-4	13	.	TRBJ1-1	TGTGCCAGCCGAAACTCAGGGTCGTCTGAAGCTTTCTTT	CASRNSGSSEAFF
.	TRBV27	14	.	TRBJ1-2	TGTGCCAGCAGTCCCTTCAGGGTGGTGAATGGCTACACCTTC	CASSPFRVVNGYTF
.	TRBV12-3/TRBV12-4	13	.	TRBJ1-3	TGTGCCAGCAGTTTAAACTCTCCCCCCACCATATATTTT	CASSLNSPPTIYF
.	TRBV20-1	11	.	TRBJ2-3	TGCAGTTCCCCTCGAGTGGATACGCAGTATTTT	CSSPRVDTQYF